Listed below are T cell receptor beta chains from one sample, sequenced in a study of CD4 T cells in relation to SARS-CoV-2 and coronaviruses. Clones were sequenced by immunoSEQ multiplex PCR, and TCRdb holds only the in-frame ones, with some missing. This sample has about 19,000 clones, with 60% to 85% found just once. Their recognized antigens are unknown. Material for sequencing was CD4+ T cells from PBMCs, cultured in vitro. These receptors came from a human donor in good health. Both conserved end residues are part of each CDR3.

>TRBV12-3/TRBV12-4|TRBJ1-1
CASSMNSPTEAFF
>TRBV4-1|TRBJ2-6
CASSQRLAGHSSGANVLTF
>TRBV7-2|TRBJ2-3
CASSFRRADTQYF
>TRBV3-1/TRBV3-2|TRBJ2-1
CASSRRTSGNNEQFF
>TRBV11-2|TRBJ2-5
CASSLDGRQQETQYF
>TRBV3-1/TRBV3-2|TRBJ1-1
CASVNRLTGGNTEAFF
>TRBV5-1|TRBJ2-6
CASRDFGDRVRSGANVLTF
>TRBV3-1/TRBV3-2|TRBJ2-5
CASSQDAAGGKTQYF
>TRBV5-6|TRBJ1-1
CASSLAVPRLVEAFF
>TRBV19|TRBJ2-1
CASSTGQGDEQFF
>TRBV30|TRBJ1-1
CAWTKGQGAAGTEAFF
>TRBV30|TRBJ2-5
CAWSPRGLGETQYF
>TRBV18|TRBJ2-3
CASSSQRGSTDTQYF
>TRBV12-3/TRBV12-4|TRBJ2-6
CASRYSGANVLTF
>TRBV30|TRBJ2-1
CAWSDGGRSYNEQFF
>TRBV19|TRBJ1-1
CATNEGGRVEAFF
>TRBV6-1|TRBJ1-5
CASSESTVRQPQHF
>TRBV2|TRBJ1-5
CASRQQGAGNQPQHF
>TRBV5-1|TRBJ2-1
CASSLASGNYNEQFF
>TRBV6-2/TRBV6-3|TRBJ2-7
CASSYEITYEQYF
>TRBV6-5|TRBJ2-7
CASSYSTAVGSYEQYF
>TRBV27|TRBJ1-2
CASSYQGNYGYTF
>TRBV10-3|TRBJ2-4
CAISESGTDENIQYF